The 15 T cell receptor beta chains below all came from one sample that was sequenced in a study of blood T cells in healthy people across ages. It was with a sample-barcoded 5' primer and a J-beta primer mix that a second PCR of roughly 6 to 12 cycles was run. One entry per CDR3 protein, called by TCRdb with MiXCR from the 5' RACE reads. The repertoire includes some 1.5 million distinct CDR3 sequences, approximately 28% of them detected once, and 7.7% sits in the top ten. The specimen sequenced was blood. These receptors were taken from a woman in her 30s in good health.

Notes on this clonotype: A much larger clone differs by one base, so this may be a read error. This chain connects TRBV12-3 or TRBV12-4 to TRBJ2-5; 7 bases match TRBD1. The CDR3 loop spans 16 amino acids. Losses at the gene ends were 2 bases for V and 11 bases for J; bases not matched to a gene: 17. In DNA form, the CDR3 reads TGTGCCAGCAGTTTATCAGGACAGGTGAGCTACAATGAGCAGTACTTC. Translation gives CASSLSGQVSYNEQYF.

This clonotype is a singleton in its sample. V usage is TRBV19 and J usage is TRBJ2-1; D is perhaps TRBD2 (5 bases). Germline V gives CDR1 LNHDA, CDR2 SQIVND (reference sequence). CDR3 length: 13 amino acids. Deletions cut 4 bases from V and 9 bases from J, with 13 bases between. CDR3 DNA sequence: TGTGCCAGTAGTAGTGGCGCTAGCAGTGAGCAGTTCTTC. Translation gives CASSSGASSEQFF.

The chain couples TRBV11-2 to TRBJ1-1, with unresolved D. Germline V gene sequence: CDR1 SGHAT, CDR2 FQNNGV. This CDR3 spans 15 amino acids. V was cut by 7 bases and J by 0 bases, with 15 bases left in between. Written as DNA, the CDR3 is TGTGCCAGCATCGCACGCGGACGGCTGAACACTGAAGCTTTCTTT. Residues: CASIARGRLNTEAFF.

The chain recombines TRBV10-3 with TRBJ1-2; 7 nucleotides match TRBD1. Per the germline V gene, CDR1 is ENHRY and CDR2 is SYGVKD. V dropped 6 bases and J dropped 6; count of bases not matched to a gene: 10. This CDR3 has 14 residues. In nucleotides, the CDR3 is TGTGCCATCAGGGCGGGACAGAACTCCAATGGCTACACCTTC. Protein sequence: CAIRAGQNSNGYTF.

This clonotype was picked up a small number of times. The chain couples TRBV12-3 or TRBV12-4 to TRBJ2-1; 10 positions match TRBD2. With V trimmed by 6 bases and J by 5 bases, 7 bases remained unmatched. The CDR3 is 15 residues long. CDR3 DNA sequence: TGTGCCAGCAGCCACGTAGCGGGAGGACACAATGAGCAGTTCTTC. Its protein is CASSHVAGGHNEQFF.

The chain uses TRBV27 and TRBJ2-6, with a weak D call TRBD2 (6 bases). The CDR3 extends over 17 amino acids. Trimming cost V 5 bases and J 4 bases, with 18 bases left between them. Germline CDR1 reads MNHEY; CDR2 reads SMNVEV (reference sequence). The CDR3 here is CASSLSAWEAGANVLTF. CDR3 DNA sequence: TGTGCCAGCAGTCTTTCGGCGTGGGAGGCCGGGGCCAACGTCCTGACTTTC.

This clonotype was seen once. The gene calls are TRBV10-1 and TRBJ1-1, with D perhaps matching TRBD1 (5 bases). V shed 0 bases and J shed 4 bases, with 12 bases lying between them. Germline CDR1 is WNHNN and CDR2 is SYGVQD (reference sequence). The CDR3 consists of 15 residues. Here the CDR3 reads CASSESTAPSTEAFF. The DNA of the CDR3 is TGCGCCAGCAGTGAGTCGACAGCCCCTAGCACTGAAGCTTTCTTT.

This clonotype was found a few times. This chain uses TRBV4-1 with TRBJ1-1; the D gene is possibly TRBD1 (5 bases). Germline V lookup: CDR1 MGHRA, CDR2 YSYEKL. Trimming took off 1 base at V and 3 bases at J, with 15 bases between the two ends. This CDR3 region has 16 residues. CDR3 in DNA: TGCGCCAGCAGCCAAGTGTGGAACAGGTTATACACTGAAGCTTTCTTT. Amino acids: CASSQVWNRLYTEAFF.

This clonotype was seen many times. The chain uses TRBV7-2 and TRBJ2-7; D might be TRBD1 or TRBD2, each matching 6 bases. The CDR3 contains 13 residues. Germline V gives CDR1 SGHTA, CDR2 FQGNSA. V lost 2 bases and J 7 bases, leaving 12 bases between the germline ends. The CDR3 reads CASSLRGGREQYF. The CDR3 DNA sequence: TGTGCCAGCAGCTTACGAGGGGGGCGGGAGCAGTACTTC.

The V call is TRBV11-2, the J call TRBJ1-4, with a tentative D call TRBD1 (5 bases). V dropped 4 bases and J dropped 1 base, with 10 bases sitting between them. Looked up from germline, CDR1 is SGHAT and CDR2 is FQNNGV. The CDR3 sequence is 15 residues long. CDR3 nucleotides: TGTGCCAGCAGCTGGCAGGGAGTAACTAATGAAAAACTGTTTTTT. Protein product: CASSWQGVTNEKLFF.

The rearrangement joins TRBV6-6 to TRBJ1-2; possible D gene TRBD1, 5 bases. Germline CDR1 is MNHNY and CDR2 is SVGAGI (reference sequence). V lost 10 bases to trimming and J lost 4 bases, with 19 bases between them. This CDR3 has 14 amino acids. The CDR3, as DNA: TGTGCCACCTCAGAGGGGTCAGAGGGCTATGGCTACACCTTC. Its protein is CATSEGSEGYGYTF.

Details on this clonotype: This may come from a read error, since a much larger clone is one base off. The chain combines TRBV20-1 with TRBJ2-3, with D perhaps TRBD2 (5 bases). Germline lookup yields CDR1 DFQATT and CDR2 SNEGSKA (reference sequence). V lost 0 bases to trimming and J lost 0 bases, with 10 bases between them. The length of the CDR3 is 15 residues. The CDR3 region is CSARDRTRSTDTQYF. The CDR3 DNA is TGCAGTGCTAGAGATAGAACTAGGAGCACAGATACGCAGTATTTT.

The chain uses TRBV4-1 and TRBJ2-4, with TRBD2 matching 8 bases. The V gene's germline CDR1 is MGHRA and CDR2 YSYEKL. This CDR3 region has 15 residues. V lost 1 base to trimming and J lost 8 bases; unmatched junction nucleotides: 7. CDR3 nucleotides: TGCGCCAGCAGCCAAGTTTCGGGAGGGGGATACATTCAGTACTTC. Encoded protein: CASSQVSGGGYIQYF.

At least ten counts were recorded for this clonotype. This sequence joins TRBV11-2 and TRBJ2-2; TRBD2 might be the D (6 bases). Between the trimmed V and J ends, which lost 5 bases and 0 bases, there was a span of 10 bases. Germline CDR1 and CDR2: SGHAT and FQNNGV. The CDR3 extends over 15 amino acids. The CDR3 region is CASSPGTSNTGELFF. In DNA, the CDR3 is TGTGCCAGCAGCCCCGGGACTTCGAACACCGGGGAGCTGTTTTTT.

This clonotype was recorded at least ten times. The J gene is TRBJ2-7, the V gene TRBV20-1; D gene uncertain. Between the trimmed V and J ends, which lost 2 bases and 1 base, there was a span of 21 bases. Germline V gene data show CDR1 as DFQATT and CDR2 as SNEGSKA (reference sequence). This CDR3 is 17 amino acids long. CDR3 in DNA: TGCAGTGCTAGATCTCTGACCCCCCATGCGGAATCCTACGAGCAGTACTTC. Its protein product is CSARSLTPHAESYEQYF.